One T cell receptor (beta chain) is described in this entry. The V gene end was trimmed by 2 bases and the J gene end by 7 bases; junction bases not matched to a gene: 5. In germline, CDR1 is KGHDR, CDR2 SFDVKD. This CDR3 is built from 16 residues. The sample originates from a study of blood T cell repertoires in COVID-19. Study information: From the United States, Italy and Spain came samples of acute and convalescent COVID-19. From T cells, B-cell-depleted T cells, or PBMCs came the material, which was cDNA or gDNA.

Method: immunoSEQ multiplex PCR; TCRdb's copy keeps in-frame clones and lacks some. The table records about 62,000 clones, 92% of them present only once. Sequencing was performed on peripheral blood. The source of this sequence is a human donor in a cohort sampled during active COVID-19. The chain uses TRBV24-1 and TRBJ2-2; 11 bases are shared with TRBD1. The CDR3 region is CATSDSGQGVRGELFF. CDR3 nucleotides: TGTGCCACCAGTGATTCGGGACAGGGGGTACGCGGGGAGCTGTTTTTT.